This T cell receptor (beta chain) was observed in a study of memory CD4+ T cells and cytomegalovirus serostatus. The assay was immunoSEQ multiplex PCR, and TCRdb's table has in-frame clones only and misses some. The sample holds around 40,000 clones, roughly 77% seen once. The germline CDR1 and CDR2 sequences are SGHNT and YYREEE (reference sequence). The ends lost 4 bases at V and 4 bases at J; junction bases unmatched: 7. CDR3 length: 14 residues. The sort gate was single viable CD3+CD4+CD8-CD45RO+ cells for memory CD4+ T cells. Sequenced material: memory CD4+ T cells from blood. The sequence was collected from an adult in good health and CMV-seronegative. The chain combines TRBV5-4 with TRBJ1-2, with 7 bases that match TRBD1. Here the CDR3 reads CASSPRQGGYGYTF. The DNA of the CDR3 is TGTGCCAGCAGCCCGCGACAGGGTGGCTATGGCTACACCTTC.